What follows are 7 T cell receptor beta chains derived from one specimen sequenced in a study of T cell responses to AZD1222 COVID-19 vaccine (dated by TCRdb to about 2021). The library was produced with the immunoSEQ multiplex PCR assay. TCRdb took over this immuneACCESS table, retaining in-frame rearrangements with V and J assigned. Such tables are incomplete; in checked studies, under half of the missing clones stem from an unresolved V gene, and the remainder is unexplained. Within this sample are over 130,000 clones, with 92% of them counted one time only. In total, the top ten clones hold approximately 3.3% of the sample. The sample's time point label is to be understood as: about 28 days (+/-7) after the second vaccine dose. This material consisted of peripheral blood, taken 28 days after the second AZD1222 dose. The receptors were gathered from an adult who received the AZD1222 COVID-19 vaccine.

The genes are TRBV11-3 and TRBJ2-7; the D is unclear. The CDR3 has 13 amino acids. The germline V gene has CDR1 SGHNT and CDR2 YENEEA. V lost 1 base, J lost 4 bases, and 8 bases lay in between. In DNA, the CDR3 is TGTGCCAGCAGCTTAGGGGCTGGGTACGAGCAGTACTTC. Its protein product is CASSLGAGYEQYF.

The chain combines TRBV18 with TRBJ1-5; D remains ambiguous. CDR1 and CDR2 (germline): KGHSH, LQKENI. Trimming took 9 bases from V and 7 from J, leaving 13 bases between them. This CDR3 region has 12 residues. DNA of the CDR3: TGTGCCAGGCCACCATATATACAGCCCCAGCATTTT. Protein: CARPPYIQPQHF.

The V call is TRBV19, the J call TRBJ2-3; D perhaps matches TRBD1 (6 bases). The V gene's germline CDR1 is LNHDA and CDR2 SQIVND (reference sequence). Trimming took off 6 bases at V and 3 bases at J, with 16 bases between the two ends. This CDR3 contains 15 residues. CDR3: CASSPRPGVTDTQYF. CDR3 nucleotide sequence: TGTGCCAGTAGCCCACGGCCAGGGGTAACAGATACGCAGTATTTT. Supplemented by reference TRBV19 and TRBJ2-3, the full variable domain reads DGGITQSPKYLFRKEGQNVTLSCEQNLNHDAMYWYRQDPGQGLRLIYYSQIVNDFQKGDIAEGYSVSREKKESFPLTVTSAQKNPTAFYLCASSPRPGVTDTQYFGPGTRLTVL.

The J gene is TRBJ1-2, the V gene TRBV21-1. TRBV21-1 is a pseudogene. The CDR3 contains 13 residues. The DNA for the CDR3 is TGTGCCAGCAGCGACGGGGAAAGCTATGGCTACACCTTC. Translated: CASSDGESYGYTF.

This sequence joins TRBV5-1 and TRBJ1-1; D may be TRBD1 (5 bases). V was pared by 0 bases and J by 2 bases, with 11 bases between. This CDR3 comprises 15 residues. Germline CDR1 SGHRS, CDR2 YFSETQ. CDR3 loop: CASSLGGQGNTEAFF. DNA for the CDR3: TGCGCCAGCAGCTTGGGAGGACAAGGAAACACTGAAGCTTTCTTT.

This clone came up a few times. In DNA form, the CDR3 reads TGCAGCGTCAAAAATGCCATAACAGATACGCAGTATTTT. It encodes CSVKNAITDTQYF. The chain links TRBV29-1 to TRBJ2-3; D remains ambiguous. In germline, CDR1 is SQVTM, CDR2 ANQGSEA. V lost 6 bases, J lost 3 bases, and 13 bases lay in between. This CDR3 region has 13 residues.

The chain carries TRBV28 and TRBJ2-7; D is possibly TRBD1 (6 bases). With 6 bases removed from V and 4 bases from J, the gap between germline ends came to 19 bases. Germline V gene lookup returns CDR1 MDHEN and CDR2 SYDVKM. The CDR3 loop spans 15 amino acids. The DNA for the CDR3 is TGTGCCAGCAGCTCAGACAGCAGGGGAAAATACGAGCAGTACTTC. Protein sequence: CASSSDSRGKYEQYF. The whole variable domain, filled in from reference TRBV28 and TRBJ2-7, reads DVKVTQSSRYLVKRTGEKVFLECVQDMDHENMFWYRQDPGLGLRLIYFSYDVKMKEKGDIPEGYSVSREKKERFSLILESASTNQTSMYLCASSSDSRGKYEQYFGPGTRLTVT.